These 3 T cell receptor beta chains were all obtained from the same sample, sequenced in a study of blood T cell repertoires in COVID-19. Assay used: immunoSEQ multiplex PCR; TCRdb lists only in-frame clones, some missing. Of hundreds of thousands of clones in the sample, 80% to 90% are singletons; the top ten hold around 1.8%. Sequences were obtained from PBMCs or T cells enriched from blood (not recorded which). The source is a man in his forties who had recovered from COVID-19.

The chain combines TRBV7-6 with TRBJ2-1, with 14 bases matching TRBD2. The V gene end was trimmed by 4 bases and the J gene end by 4 bases; junction bases not matched to a gene: 12. The germline CDR1 and CDR2 sequences are SGHVS and FNYEAQ. This CDR3 is 19 amino acids long. The CDR3: CASSSGGLAGDPRYNEQFF. DNA for the CDR3: TGTGCCAGCAGCTCCGGGGGACTAGCGGGGGATCCTAGATACAATGAGCAGTTCTTC.

This rearrangement joins TRBV7-9 to TRBJ1-2, with TRBD1 identical over 8 bases. The junction had 11 bases not matched to a gene; V was cut back by 4 bases and J by 7 bases. CDR1 and CDR2 from the germline V gene are SEHNR and FQNEAQ (reference sequence). The CDR3 extends over 15 amino acids. For the CDR3, the DNA is TGTGCCAGCAGCTCAGGACAGGGAGGAGAATTTGGCTACACCTTC. Amino acids: CASSSGQGGEFGYTF. Together with reference TRBV7-9 and TRBJ1-2, the CDR3 gives the full variable domain: DTGVSQNPRHKITKRGQNVTFRCDPISEHNRLYWYRQTLGQGPEFLTYFQNEAQLEKSRLLSDRFSAERPKGSFSTLEIQRTEQGDSAMYLCASSSGQGGEFGYTFGSGTRLTVV.

V is TRBV4-2 and J is TRBJ2-3; 10 bases match TRBD2. V lost 4 bases and J lost 2; bases outside the gene matches: 6. Per germline, CDR1 LGHNA and CDR2 YNFKEQ. CDR3 size: 16 residues. CDR3 nucleotide sequence: TGTGCCAGCAGCCCAAGCGGGGGGGCGAACACAGATACGCAGTATTTT. Translation: CASSPSGGANTDTQYF.